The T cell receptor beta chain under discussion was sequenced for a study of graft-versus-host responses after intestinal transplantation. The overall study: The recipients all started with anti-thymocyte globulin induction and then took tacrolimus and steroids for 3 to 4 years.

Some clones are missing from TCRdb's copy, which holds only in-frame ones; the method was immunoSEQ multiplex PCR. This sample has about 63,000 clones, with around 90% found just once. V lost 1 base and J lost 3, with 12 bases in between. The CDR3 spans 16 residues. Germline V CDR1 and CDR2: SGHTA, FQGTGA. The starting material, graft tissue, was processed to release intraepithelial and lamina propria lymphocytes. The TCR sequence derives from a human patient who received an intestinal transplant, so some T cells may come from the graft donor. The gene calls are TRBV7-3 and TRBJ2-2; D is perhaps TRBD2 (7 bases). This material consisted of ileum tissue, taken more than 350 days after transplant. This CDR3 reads CASSLKRDTYTGELFF. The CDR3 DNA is TGTGCCAGCAGCTTAAAGCGGGACACCTACACCGGGGAGCTGTTTTTT.